A single sample gave rise to the 6 T cell receptor beta chains below, sequenced in a study of T cells after yellow fever vaccination. Via MiXCR, TCRdb re-called the 5' RACE reads, giving one row per CDR3 protein. The sample shows hundreds of thousands of distinct CDR3 sequences, 7.5% to 9% of them seen only once. Here the sequenced sample was PBMCs, taken on the day of the first yellow fever vaccination. The receptors here all came from a man in his late teens or twenties who received the YFV17D yellow fever vaccine.

The rearrangement uses TRBV7-2 and TRBJ2-2; D is tentatively TRBD1 or TRBD2 (5 bases each). The CDR3 extends over 14 amino acids. CDR1 and CDR2 (germline): SGHTA, FQGNSA. Trimming cost V 7 bases and J 5 bases, with 14 bases left between them. The CDR3 nucleotides read TGTGCCAGCACCCCAATTGGGGGTACCGGGGAGCTGTTTTTT. Residues: CASTPIGGTGELFF.

Comment on this clonotype: A much larger clone differs from this one at a single base, so this may be a read error. The V and J genes are TRBV11-2 and TRBJ2-3, with D tentatively TRBD2 (5 bases). The CDR3 has 14 amino acids. V dropped 2 bases and J dropped 0 bases, with 6 bases sitting between them. Germline V gives CDR1 SGHAT, CDR2 FQNNGV. The CDR3 loop is CASSLWTSTDTQYF. The CDR3 coding sequence is TGTGCCAGCAGCTTATGGACTAGCACAGATACGCAGTATTTT.

This clonotype was observed many times. The chain recombines TRBV12-3 or TRBV12-4 with TRBJ2-3, with D uncertain. The CDR3 spans 13 residues. Trimming left V 3 bases short and J 5 bases short, with 9 bases between. The CDR3, as DNA: TGTGCCAGCAGTTTGGGCGTTCTAGATACGCAGTATTTT. Translated: CASSLGVLDTQYF.

This clonotype was detected a few times. V and J are TRBV20-1 and TRBJ2-5; D not resolved. The CDR3 runs to 16 residues. The V end lost 3 bases, the J end lost 3 bases, and 20 bases lay between the germline ends. From germline, CDR1 is DFQATT and CDR2 SNEGSKA (reference sequence). CDR3 in DNA: TGCAGTGCTAGTTTTTTTCTGAAAATTAATAAAGAGACCCAGTACTTC. Its translation: CSASFFLKINKETQYF.

The table lists this clonotype with many counts. The J gene is TRBJ1-6, the V gene TRBV29-1; D remains ambiguous. Trimming took off 6 bases at V and 5 bases at J, with 11 bases between the two ends. CDR1 is SQVTM, CDR2 ANQGSEA, per germline. The CDR3 length is 13 residues. Here the CDR3 reads CSVREVDNSPLHF. CDR3 nucleotide sequence: TGCAGCGTCCGGGAGGTTGATAATTCACCCCTCCACTTT.

The J gene is TRBJ1-5, the V gene TRBV12-3 or TRBV12-4; no firm D call. V dropped 6 bases and J dropped 4 bases, with 10 bases sitting between them. The CDR3 sequence is 13 residues long. The DNA of the CDR3 is TGTGCCAGCAGCCTCACAGCGAATCAGCCCCAGCATTTT. It translates to CASSLTANQPQHF.